The clone carrying this T cell receptor (beta chain) has a count of ten or more. The data are from a study of T cell repertoires in cytomegalovirus infection. TCRdb processed the reads anew with MiXCR; each CDR3 protein has one entry. The sample lists roughly 81,000 distinct CDR3 sequences, approximately 3.7% seen once, with approximately 4.3% in the top ten. Trimming took 0 bases from V and 10 from J; bases not matched to a gene: 2. Looked up from germline, CDR1 is SGHTA and CDR2 is FQGNSA. The CDR3 has 13 residues. The source is a human donor in good health (CMV status not recorded). Some clones in this sample may be carry-over from other donors' samples. The sample was PBMCs. This rearrangement joins TRBV7-2 to TRBJ1-4, with TRBD1 matching 7 bases. The chain's CDR3 is CASSLAPGGKLFF. In DNA, the CDR3 is TGTGCCAGCAGCTTAGCCCCAGGGGGAAAACTGTTTTTT. The complete variable domain, with remaining parts taken from reference TRBV7-2 and TRBJ1-4, reads GAGVSQSPSNKVTEKGKDVELRCDPISGHTALYWYRQSLGQGLEFLIYFQGNSAPDKSGLPSDRFSAERTGGSVSTLTIQRTQQEDSAVYLCASSLAPGGKLFFGSGTQLSVL.